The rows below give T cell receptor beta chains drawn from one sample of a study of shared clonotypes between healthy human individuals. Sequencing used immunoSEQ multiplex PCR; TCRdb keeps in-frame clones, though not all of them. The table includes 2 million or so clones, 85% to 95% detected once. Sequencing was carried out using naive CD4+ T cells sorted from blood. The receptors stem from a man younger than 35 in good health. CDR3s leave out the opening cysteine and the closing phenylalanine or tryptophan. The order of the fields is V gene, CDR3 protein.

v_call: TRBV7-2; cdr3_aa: ASSPGLAIYNEQF
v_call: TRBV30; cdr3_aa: AWNRDRAQETQY
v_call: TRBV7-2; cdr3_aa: ASSHKEWGNEQF
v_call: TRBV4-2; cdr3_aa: ASSQVGLGTGELF
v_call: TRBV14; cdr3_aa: ASSPGGGGGGYT
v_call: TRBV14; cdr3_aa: ASSQGTGSHEKLF
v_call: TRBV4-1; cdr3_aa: ASSQDGGARVNTEAF
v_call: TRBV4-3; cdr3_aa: ASSQERGGYGYT
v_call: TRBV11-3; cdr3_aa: ASSFDRDTQFNQPQH
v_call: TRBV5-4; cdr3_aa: ASSLGPFGPLH
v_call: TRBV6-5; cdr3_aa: ASIDSAGGETQY
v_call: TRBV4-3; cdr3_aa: ASSQAPGGRGYEQY
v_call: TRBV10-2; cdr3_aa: ASSELYWDRNEAF
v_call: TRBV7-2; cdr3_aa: ASSLATVNTEAF
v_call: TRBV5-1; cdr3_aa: ASSPGTAQGEQY
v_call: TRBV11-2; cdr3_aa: ASSPPTVTGELF
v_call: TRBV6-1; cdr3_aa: ASSEAFTGGPYEQY
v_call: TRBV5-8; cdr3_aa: ASSYAGVLAKNIQY
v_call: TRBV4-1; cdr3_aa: ASSWGPDGYT
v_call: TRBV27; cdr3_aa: ASSLLLRGQVYEQY
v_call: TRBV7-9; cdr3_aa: ASSRETDTQY
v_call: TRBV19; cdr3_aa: ASSIGQGLYEQY
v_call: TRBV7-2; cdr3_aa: ASSSPTANYGYT
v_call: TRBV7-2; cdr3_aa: ASSPVAGVLISTDTQY
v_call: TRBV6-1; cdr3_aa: ASRSLGTSNLEQY
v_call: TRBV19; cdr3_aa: ASSIDGGYGYYNEQF
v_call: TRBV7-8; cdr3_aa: ASSLGAETQY
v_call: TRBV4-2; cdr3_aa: ASSQGDSSTDTQY
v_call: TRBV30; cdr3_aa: AWSVRTGRINQPQH
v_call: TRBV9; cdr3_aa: ASSVDLMDTQY
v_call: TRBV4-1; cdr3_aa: ASSQEGPYGELF
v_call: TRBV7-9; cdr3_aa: ASSTKQDGYT
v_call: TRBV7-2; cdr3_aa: ASSPPTDTIY
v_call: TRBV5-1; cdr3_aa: ASSRTEASYEQY
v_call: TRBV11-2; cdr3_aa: ASSKNRGLGNTIY
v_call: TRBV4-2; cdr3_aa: ASSQEGSGGPYEQY
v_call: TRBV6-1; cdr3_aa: ASSSHIGAYGYT
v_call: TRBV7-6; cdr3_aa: ASSTGQWDNEQF
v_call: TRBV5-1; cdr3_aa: ASSPGQGNEKLF
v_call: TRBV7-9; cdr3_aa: ASSLESSNYGYT
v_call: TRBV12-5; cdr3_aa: ASGLVIMQGETQY
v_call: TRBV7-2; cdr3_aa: ASSQIAGFVKNIQY
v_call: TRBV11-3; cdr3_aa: ASSLGPDKVADTQY
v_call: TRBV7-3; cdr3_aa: ASSPPGLQYEQY
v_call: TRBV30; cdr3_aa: AWSLGGITYEQY
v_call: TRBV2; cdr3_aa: ASSEAGYYGYT
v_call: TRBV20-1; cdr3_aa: SARELETQY
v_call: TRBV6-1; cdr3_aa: ASRDSHLNQPQH
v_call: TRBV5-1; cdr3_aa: ASSTTGAYEQY
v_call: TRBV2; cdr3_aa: ASRRTSPDYEQY
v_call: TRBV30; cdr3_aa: AWRGRTGSSYEQY
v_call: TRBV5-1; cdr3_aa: ASSLGQETQY